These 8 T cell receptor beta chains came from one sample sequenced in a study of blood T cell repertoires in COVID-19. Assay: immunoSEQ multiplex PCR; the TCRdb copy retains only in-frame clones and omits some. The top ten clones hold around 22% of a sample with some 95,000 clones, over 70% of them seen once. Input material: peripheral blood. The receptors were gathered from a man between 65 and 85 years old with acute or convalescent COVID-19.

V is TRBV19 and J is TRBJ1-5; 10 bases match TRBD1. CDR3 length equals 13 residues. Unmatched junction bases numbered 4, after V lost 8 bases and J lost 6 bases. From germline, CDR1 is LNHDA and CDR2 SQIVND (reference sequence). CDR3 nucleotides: TGTGCCAGTTGGACAGGGGGTAGTCAGCCCCAGCATTTT. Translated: CASWTGGSQPQHF.

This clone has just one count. Written as DNA, the CDR3 is TGTGCCAGCAGCTTTACAGGGGGCGCCTCCTACGAGCAGTACTTC. This sequence encodes CASSFTGGASYEQYF. J is TRBJ2-7 and V is TRBV7-2; 9 bases line up with TRBD1. J was trimmed by 0 bases and V by 3 bases; bases with no gene match: 3. The CDR3 loop spans 15 amino acids. Germline CDR1 is SGHTA and CDR2 is FQGNSA. Using reference TRBV7-2 and TRBJ2-7 for the parts outside the CDR3, the full variable domain is GAGVSQSPSNKVTEKGKDVELRCDPISGHTALYWYRQSLGQGLEFLIYFQGNSAPDKSGLPSDRFSAERTGGSVSTLTIQRTQQEDSAVYLCASSFTGGASYEQYFGPGTRLTVT.

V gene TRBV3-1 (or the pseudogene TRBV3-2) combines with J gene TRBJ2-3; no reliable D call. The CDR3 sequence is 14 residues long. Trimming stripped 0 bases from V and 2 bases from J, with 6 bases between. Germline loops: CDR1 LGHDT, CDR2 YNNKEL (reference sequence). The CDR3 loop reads CASSQEYFTDTQYF. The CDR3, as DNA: TGTGCCAGCAGCCAAGAATACTTCACAGATACGCAGTATTTT.

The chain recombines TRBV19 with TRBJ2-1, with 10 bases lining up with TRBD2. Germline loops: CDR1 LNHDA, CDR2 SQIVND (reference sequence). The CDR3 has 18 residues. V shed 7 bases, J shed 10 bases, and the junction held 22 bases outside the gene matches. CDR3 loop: CASKAAQSGSGRREEQFF. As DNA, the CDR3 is TGTGCCAGTAAAGCCGCCCAGTCTGGTAGCGGGAGGAGAGAGGAGCAGTTCTTC.

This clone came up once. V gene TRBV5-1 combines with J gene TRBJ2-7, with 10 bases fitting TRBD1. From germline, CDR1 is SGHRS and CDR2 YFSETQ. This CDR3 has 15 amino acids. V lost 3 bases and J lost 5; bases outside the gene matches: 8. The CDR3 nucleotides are TGCGCCAGCAGCTGGACCGGGACAGGGGAGAACGAGCAGTACTTC. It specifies CASSWTGTGENEQYF.

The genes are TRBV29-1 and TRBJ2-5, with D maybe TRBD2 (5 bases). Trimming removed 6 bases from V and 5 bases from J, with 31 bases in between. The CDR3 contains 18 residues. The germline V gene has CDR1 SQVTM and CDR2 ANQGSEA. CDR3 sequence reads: CSVQPIWPLVPRRETQYF. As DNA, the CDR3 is TGCAGCGTCCAACCCATTTGGCCCTTAGTTCCCCGGAGGGAGACCCAGTACTTC.

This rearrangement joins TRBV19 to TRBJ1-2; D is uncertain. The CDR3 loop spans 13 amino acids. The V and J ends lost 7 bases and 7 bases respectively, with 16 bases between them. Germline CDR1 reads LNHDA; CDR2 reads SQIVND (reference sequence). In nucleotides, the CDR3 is TGTGCCAGTATGCCTAGAACGGAGGCTGGCTACACCTTC. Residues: CASMPRTEAGYTF. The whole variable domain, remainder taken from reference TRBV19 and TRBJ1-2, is DGGITQSPKYLFRKEGQNVTLSCEQNLNHDAMYWYRQDPGQGLRLIYYSQIVNDFQKGDIAEGYSVSREKKESFPLTVTSAQKNPTAFYLCASMPRTEAGYTFGSGTRLTVV.

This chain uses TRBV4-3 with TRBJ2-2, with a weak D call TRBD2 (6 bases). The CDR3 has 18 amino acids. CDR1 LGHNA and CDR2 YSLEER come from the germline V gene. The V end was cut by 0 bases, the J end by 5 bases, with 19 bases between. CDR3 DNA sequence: TGCGCCAGCAGCCAAGATAAAGGAGAAGGGGCGGGAACCGGGGAGCTGTTTTTT. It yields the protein CASSQDKGEGAGTGELFF.